Described below is a single T cell receptor (beta chain) sequence and its context. The antigen is not known. The CDR3 contains 14 residues. Germline V CDR1 and CDR2: SGHTA, FQGNSA. Between the trimmed V and J ends, which lost 7 bases and 4 bases, there was a span of 16 bases. Using constant-segment primers, 5'RACE produced TCR alpha and TCR beta cDNA libraries carrying sample barcodes and UMIs. One entry per CDR3 protein results from TCRdb running MiXCR on the 5' RACE reads. The sample consists of roughly 250,000 distinct CDR3 sequences, 15% to 20% of them appearing once. The data originate from a study of T-cell memory formation after mild COVID-19. Overall study findings and caveats: Contracting clones from day 15 to 85 showed balanced CD4/CD8; later expanders favored CD4+. Some responding clones appeared in pre-infection memory, suggesting cross-reactive memory joined.

The chain couples TRBV7-2 to TRBJ2-5; either TRBD1 or TRBD2 may fit D (5 bases each). The receptor's source is a man between 18 and 29 years old who had mild COVID-19 (a few samples of this study predate the infection). Cell type and time point are not known. The sequenced sample consisted of PBMCs or a T cell subset sorted from them (not recorded which). This CDR3 is CASTPRFGGETQYF. In DNA, the CDR3 is TGTGCCAGCACCCCCCGTTTTGGGGGAGAGACCCAGTACTTC.